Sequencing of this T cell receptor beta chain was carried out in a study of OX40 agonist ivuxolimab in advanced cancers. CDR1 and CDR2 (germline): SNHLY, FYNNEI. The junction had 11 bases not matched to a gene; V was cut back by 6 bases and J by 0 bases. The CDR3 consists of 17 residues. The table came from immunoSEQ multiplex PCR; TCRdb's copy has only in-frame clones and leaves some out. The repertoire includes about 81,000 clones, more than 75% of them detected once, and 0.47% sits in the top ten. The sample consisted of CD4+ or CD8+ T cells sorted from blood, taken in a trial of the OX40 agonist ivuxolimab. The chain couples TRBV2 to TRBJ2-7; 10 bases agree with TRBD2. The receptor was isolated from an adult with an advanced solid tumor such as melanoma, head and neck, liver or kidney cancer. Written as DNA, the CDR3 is TGTGCCAGCAGGGGTCTAGCGGGGGTCAGGCCCTCCTACGAGCAGTACTTC. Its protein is CASRGLAGVRPSYEQYF.